Reported below is one T cell receptor beta chain. Its antigen remains unidentified. Both 60 Vbeta primers and 13 Jbeta primers went into the PCR. Clones were sequenced by immunoSEQ multiplex PCR, and TCRdb holds only the in-frame ones, with some missing. The table shows 110,000 to 150,000 clones, with 73% occurring only once. The germline CDR1 and CDR2 sequences are LGHNA and YNFKEQ. The V gene end was trimmed by 3 bases and the J gene end by 4 bases; junction bases not matched to a gene: 6. The CDR3 runs 15 residues. The data stem from a study of cytomegalovirus exposure and HLA in healthy donors. Overall study results and limits: With later analysis, a missense DCLRE1C variant became linked to TCR beta V- and J-gene trimming. Upon later analysis, TCR association rates were observed to vary by HLA locus, being highest for DRB1 and lowest for HLA-C.

The receptor was derived from a human donor in good health. This chain joins TRBV4-2 and TRBJ2-5, with 9 positions matching TRBD2. The sample taken for sequencing was PBMCs. CDR3 nucleotides: TGTGCCAGCAGCCAGCGGGCGGGGGGGCCAGAGACCCAGTACTTC. Translating it yields CASSQRAGGPETQYF.